The sequence of this TCR beta chain was determined in a study of long-term antiretroviral therapy in people with HIV. Researchers report immunoSEQ v3.0 was run at survey level. Sequencing was performed with immunoSEQ multiplex PCR; in TCRdb, only in-frame clones are kept and a portion is missing. The table shows about 22,000 clones, with around 90% occurring only once. Study-level findings and limits: Among HIV repertoires, CDR3 length ranges were narrower than those of controls.

Turning to this clone: Its target is unknown.

All donors provided no fewer than one pre-ART and no fewer than two post-ART PBMC samples. The starting material was unsorted PBMCs, obtained 2.3 years after starting antiretroviral therapy. The sequence was obtained from a man in his 60s with HIV.

The CDR3, as DNA: TGCGCCAGCAGCTTGTCCCCTGTCTCCTCAACTAATGAAAAACTGTTTTTT. It encodes CASSLSPVSSTNEKLFF. The chain uses TRBV5-1 and TRBJ1-4; D gene ambiguous. V shed 1 base and J shed 0 bases, with 13 bases lying between them. This CDR3 is 17 amino acids long. The germline V gene has CDR1 SGHRS and CDR2 YFSETQ.